This T cell receptor (beta chain) was sequenced for a study of blood T cells in healthy people across ages. Germline-derived CDR1 and CDR2 are SGHNT and YENEEA. The length of the CDR3 is 15 residues. Trimming took off 5 bases at V and 2 bases at J, with 13 bases between the two ends. A sample-barcoded 5' primer and a J-beta primer mix were used in a second PCR of about 6 to 12 cycles. Using its own MiXCR run on the 5' RACE reads, TCRdb lists one record per CDR3 protein. The sample holds approximately 800,000 distinct CDR3 sequences; approximately 24% are singletons and the top ten take about 2.9%. In addition, the sample was reused for a study of T cells of mothers and their children.

This receptor was taken from a boy younger than 18 in good health. This chain connects TRBV11-3 to TRBJ2-1, with D perhaps matching TRBD2 (6 bases). Sequencing was carried out using blood. This CDR3 reads CASSQGGETYNEQFF. In DNA, the CDR3 is TGTGCCAGCAGCCAAGGCGGGGAAACCTACAATGAGCAGTTCTTC. Drawing the rest from reference TRBV11-3 and TRBJ2-1, the complete variable domain is EAGVVQSPRYKIIEKKQPVAFWCNPISGHNTLYWYLQNLGQGPELLIRYENEEAVDDSQLPKDRFSAERLKGVDSTLKIQPAELGDSAVYLCASSQGGETYNEQFFGPGTRLTVL.